Shown below are 20 T cell receptor beta chains from a single sample sequenced in a study of monozygotic twins with inflammatory bowel disease (dated by TCRdb to between 2018 and 2020). Library creation used 5' RACE. Sequenced on an Illumina HiSeq 2500. TCRdb reprocessed the reads; each CDR3 protein sequence makes one entry, and DNA is unavailable. The sample has roughly 330,000 distinct CDR3 sequences on record. The top ten clonotypes cover around 2% of the sample. Sequenced input: blood. These receptors were obtained from a human donor with ulcerative colitis or Crohn's disease, or a healthy co-twin of an affected twin (not recorded which).

V is TRBV9 and J is TRBJ1-4; TCRdb reports TRBD1, a call that lacks DNA to check it against. This CDR3 has 15 amino acids. Germline CDR1 is SGDLS and CDR2 is YYNGEE. The CDR3 here is CASSVAWGPNEKLFF. Looking up the rest from reference TRBV9 and TRBJ1-4 gives the full variable domain: DSGVTQTPKHLITATGQRVTLRCSPRSGDLSVYWYQQSLDQGLQFLIQYYNGEERAKGNILERFSAQQFPDLHSELNLSSLELGDSALYFCASSVAWGPNEKLFFGSGTQLSVL.

The J gene is TRBJ1-1, the V gene TRBV9. Per germline, CDR1 SGDLS and CDR2 YYNGEE. This CDR3 region has 11 residues. CDR3 loop: CASSVGDEAFF.

The gene calls are TRBV12-3 or TRBV12-4 and TRBJ1-2; TCRdb designates TRBD1, a call that cannot be tested without DNA. The CDR3 is made up of 14 amino acids. The chain's CDR3 is CASTGTGLDYGYTF.

The genes are TRBV27 and TRBJ2-7; the TCRdb call, TRBD1, lacks DNA for checking. From germline, CDR1 is MNHEY and CDR2 SMNVEV (reference sequence). There are 13 residues in the CDR3. The CDR3 is CASSPEVGGEQYF.

The CDR3 region is CSVARWPQIINEQFF. J is TRBJ2-1 and V is TRBV20-1. The CDR3 is made up of 15 amino acids. Germline V gene data show CDR1 as DFQATT and CDR2 as SNEGSKA (reference sequence).

The chain carries TRBV5-1 and TRBJ2-7; there is no DNA to check the TCRdb D call of TRBD1. Per the germline V gene, CDR1 is SGHRS and CDR2 is YFSETQ. The CDR3 has 16 amino acids. CDR3 in amino acids: CASSSDRDIGMNEQYF.

The chain couples TRBV12-3 or TRBV12-4 to TRBJ2-7. The CDR3 length is 14 residues. CDR3 loop: CASGPGVATYEQYF.

This chain links TRBV5-1 with TRBJ2-7; TCRdb calls TRBD2, which cannot be checked without DNA. The CDR3 consists of 15 residues. Looked up from germline, CDR1 is SGHRS and CDR2 is YFSETQ. CDR3 protein: CASSGEGRGSYEQYF.

The V call is TRBV20-1, the J call TRBJ1-5; the D call of TRBD1 rests on TCRdb alone, since no DNA is present to check it. This CDR3 has 14 amino acids. Germline CDR1 reads DFQATT; CDR2 reads SNEGSKA (reference sequence). The CDR3 sequence is CSAPPTGRDQPQHF.

The chain combines TRBV11-2 with TRBJ2-2; TCRdb picks TRBD1, but there is no DNA to check that call. The germline CDR1 and CDR2 sequences are SGHAT and FQNNGV. This CDR3 spans 15 amino acids. The chain's CDR3 is CASSLGFKGHGELFF. The whole variable domain, filled in from reference TRBV11-2 and TRBJ2-2, reads EAGVAQSPRYKIIEKRQSVAFWCNPISGHATLYWYQQILGQGPKLLIQFQNNGVVDDSQLPKDRFSAERLKGVDSTLKIQPAKLEDSAVYLCASSLGFKGHGELFFGEGSRLTVL.

J is TRBJ1-1 and V is TRBV27; lacking DNA, the TRBD1 call made by TCRdb goes unchecked. Germline CDR1 is MNHEY and CDR2 is SMNVEV (reference sequence). The CDR3 is made up of 13 amino acids. Here the CDR3 reads CASRNTGDAEAFF.

The chain links TRBV5-1 to TRBJ1-1. Germline V gene lookup returns CDR1 SGHRS and CDR2 YFSETQ. CDR3 length: 17 amino acids. CDR3 protein: CASSPQWGTHMNTEAFF.

CDR3 residues: CASSFGYGYTF. The chain uses TRBV12-3 or TRBV12-4 and TRBJ1-2. The CDR3 has 11 amino acids.

The V and J genes are TRBV5-1 and TRBJ1-2. Germline V lookup: CDR1 SGHRS, CDR2 YFSETQ. The CDR3 totals 14 residues. The CDR3 region is CASSVGQGGYGYTF. The full variable domain, with the rest looked up from reference TRBV5-1 and TRBJ1-2, is KAGVTQTPRYLIKTRGQQVTLSCSPISGHRSVSWYQQTPGQGLQFLFEYFSETQRNKGNFPGRFSGRQFSNSRSEMNVSTLELGDSALYLCASSVGQGGYGYTFGSGTRLTVV.

The chain couples TRBV5-1 to TRBJ2-1; absent DNA, TCRdb's TRBD1 call cannot be checked. CDR1 SGHRS and CDR2 YFSETQ come from the germline V gene. The CDR3 is 16 amino acids. The CDR3 sequence: CASSLAEGARNNEQFF. Full variable domain (outside the CDR3, taken from reference TRBV5-1 and TRBJ2-1): KAGVTQTPRYLIKTRGQQVTLSCSPISGHRSVSWYQQTPGQGLQFLFEYFSETQRNKGNFPGRFSGRQFSNSRSEMNVSTLELGDSALYLCASSLAEGARNNEQFFGPGTRLTVL.

The V call is TRBV11-1, the J call TRBJ2-7; as DNA is missing, the TRBD1 call by TCRdb cannot be tested. The CDR3 extends over 16 amino acids. The germline V gene encodes CDR1 SGHAT and CDR2 FQDESV (reference sequence). The CDR3 protein is CASSFRWDSDTYEQYF.

The chain links TRBV29-1 to TRBJ2-5; there is no DNA to check the TCRdb D call of TRBD1. The CDR3 has 12 amino acids. The V gene's germline CDR1 is SQVTM and CDR2 ANQGSEA. CDR3 sequence: CSVSRGIETQYF.

The genes are TRBV20-1 and TRBJ2-2; checking the TCRdb D call of TRBD2 is not possible without DNA. CDR3 length: 13 residues. The germline V gene has CDR1 DFQATT and CDR2 SNEGSKA (reference sequence). The CDR3 sequence: CSARQGGAGELFF.

V and J are TRBV7-2 and TRBJ1-6; no DNA is available, so the TRBD1 call from TCRdb remains unchecked. The CDR3 spans 15 residues. Germline V gene sequence: CDR1 SGHTA, CDR2 FQGNSA. This CDR3 is CASSVDSAEGRALHF.

This chain connects TRBV6-2 or TRBV6-3 to TRBJ2-7; the TRBD1 assignment by TCRdb is unverifiable without DNA. CDR1 is MNHEY and CDR2 is SVGEGT in the germline V gene. The CDR3 extends over 12 amino acids. The CDR3 loop reads CASSYSPGEQYF.